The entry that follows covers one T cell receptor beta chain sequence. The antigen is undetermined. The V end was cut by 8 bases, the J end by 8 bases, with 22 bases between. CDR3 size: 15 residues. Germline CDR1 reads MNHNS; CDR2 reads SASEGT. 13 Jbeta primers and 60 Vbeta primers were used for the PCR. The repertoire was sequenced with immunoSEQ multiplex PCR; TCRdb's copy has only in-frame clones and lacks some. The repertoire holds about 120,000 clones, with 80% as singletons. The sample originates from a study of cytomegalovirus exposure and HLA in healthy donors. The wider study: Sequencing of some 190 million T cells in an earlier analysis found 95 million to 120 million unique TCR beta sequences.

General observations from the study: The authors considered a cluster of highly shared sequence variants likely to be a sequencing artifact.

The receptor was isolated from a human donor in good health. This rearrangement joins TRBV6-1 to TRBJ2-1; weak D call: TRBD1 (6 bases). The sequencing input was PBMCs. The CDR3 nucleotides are TGTGCCAGCCGCGCCCTAGGGGGACGTTTGGATGAGCAGTTCTTC. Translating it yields CASRALGGRLDEQFF.